This section outlines one T cell receptor (beta chain) sequence together with its context. Its antigen is undetermined. The junction and the germline gene differ at one end; a read error may be behind it. CDR3 length equals 17 residues. The germline V gene encodes CDR1 MNHEY and CDR2 SVGAGI. TCR beta rearrangements were amplified from peripheral blood genomic DNA. This entry is derived from a study of T cell repertoires in aging, cancer and after chemotherapy. Study overall: Six age groups, ranging from 30 or younger to 70 or older, included the donors. Healthy donor repertoires were recorded over several months to years and showed clear clonal overlap.

TRB rearrangements spanning V, D and J were amplified using mixed TRB-A/B primers. One entry per CDR3 protein, called by TCRdb with MiXCR from the multiplex PCR reads. The sample yields around 2,800 distinct CDR3 sequences, 20% to 30% seen once. The study, taken as a whole, reports: Immunological memory after chemotherapy cannot be judged from the repertoire data. Untreated cancer patients had significantly lower blood TCR diversity than age-matched healthy donors.

Sequences were obtained from blood. The origin of this receptor is a human donor in good health. V is TRBV6-5 and J is TRBJ1-4; 9 bases match TRBD1. CDR3 loop: CASSSGQGRRGNEKLIF. The CDR3 coding sequence is TGTGCCAGCAGTTCGGGACAGGGAAGGAGGGGTAATGAAAAACTGATTTTT.